The source of this TCR beta chain is a study of blood T cell repertoires in COVID-19. Study-wide background: The United States, Italy and Spain supplied acute and convalescent COVID-19 samples. T cells, B-cell-depleted T cells, or PBMCs provided the cDNA or gDNA that served as material.

In the source study's methods: Amplification of reference gene primers was used by the study to estimate nucleated cell counts. Some clones are missing from TCRdb's copy, which holds only in-frame ones; the method was immunoSEQ multiplex PCR. V, J and clone size derive from that table, while D and trimming were established from the DNA sequence. The repertoire includes tens of thousands of clones, more than 75% of them detected once, and about 9.4% sits in the top ten. The CDR3 sequence is 12 residues long. Germline V gene sequence: CDR1 GTSNPN, CDR2 SVGIG (reference sequence). Trimming stripped 3 bases from V and 10 bases from J, with 13 bases between.

The sample consisted of peripheral blood. The receptor was derived from an elderly man with active COVID-19. The chain carries TRBV30 and TRBJ1-5; D unclear. For the CDR3, the DNA is TGTGCCTGGAGCACAGCGGGAGGACCCCAGCATTTT. It encodes CAWSTAGGPQHF.